A single sample gave rise to the 25 T cell receptor beta chains below, sequenced in a study of blood T cell repertoires in COVID-19. Data came from immunoSEQ multiplex PCR; TCRdb stores just in-frame clones and leaves some out. The table shows approximately 220,000 clones, with 85% to 90% occurring only once. The sequenced material came from PBMCs or T cells enriched from blood (not recorded which). All receptors derive from a young man who had recovered from COVID-19.

This chain joins TRBV5-6 and TRBJ2-7; D is unclear. CDR3 length: 13 amino acids. Trimming removed 0 bases from V and 3 bases from J, with 7 bases in between. Germline CDR1 reads SGHDT; CDR2 reads YYEEEE. CDR3 region: CASSLGGDYEQYF. The DNA of the CDR3 is TGTGCCAGCAGCTTGGGCGGTGACTACGAGCAGTACTTC.

The chain joins TRBV6-1 to TRBJ1-2; 7 positions agree with TRBD1. CDR1 MNHNS and CDR2 SASEGT come from the germline V gene. The CDR3 is 15 residues long. The V gene end was trimmed by 0 bases and the J gene end by 8 bases; junction bases not matched to a gene: 9. CDR3 nucleotides: TGTGCCAGCAGTGAAGCTGGACAGGTCGCATACGGCTACACCTTC. Translated: CASSEAGQVAYGYTF.

V is TRBV5-8 and J is TRBJ2-1, with D perhaps TRBD2 (6 bases). This CDR3 is 16 amino acids long. Germline V gives CDR1 SGHTS, CDR2 YDEGEE. With 2 bases removed from V and 5 bases from J, the gap between germline ends came to 17 bases. In DNA, the CDR3 is TGTGCCAGCAGCTTCTTAGCGGTTATGCCCCACAATGAGCAGTTCTTC. Translation: CASSFLAVMPHNEQFF.

The rearrangement links TRBV10-3 to TRBJ1-2; a possible D gene is TRBD1 (6 bases). Deletions cut 3 bases from V and 6 bases from J, with 11 bases between. This CDR3 is built from 13 residues. CDR1 is ENHRY and CDR2 is SYGVKD in the germline V gene. CDR3 bases: TGTGCCATCAGTGAAGAACAGGGTAATGGCTACACCTTC. Its translation: CAISEEQGNGYTF.

The chain is built from TRBV3-1 (or the pseudogene TRBV3-2) and TRBJ2-3; 12 bases are a match to TRBD2. The CDR3 length is 19 residues. Germline assignment: CDR1 LGHDT and CDR2 YNNKEL (reference sequence). V dropped 0 bases and J dropped 0; count of bases not matched to a gene: 7. DNA of the CDR3: TGTGCCAGCAGCCAAGAACTAGCGGGGGGCTCCTATAGCACAGATACGCAGTATTTT. Translation gives CASSQELAGGSYSTDTQYF.

This clone was seen a few times. The CDR3 nucleotides read TGTGCCACTAGCGGGGGGCACGAGCAGTACTTC. Translating gives CATSGGHEQYF. The chain uses TRBV12-3 or TRBV12-4 and TRBJ2-7, with 11 bases aligning to TRBD2. CDR3 length: 11 residues. The J segment lost 5 bases and the V segment lost 10 bases, leaving 1 base of the junction unmatched.

The chain has TRBV28 and TRBJ1-5; D unresolved. Germline CDR1 and CDR2: MDHEN and SYDVKM. V was clipped by 6 bases and J by 4 bases, with 13 bases between them. The CDR3 consists of 14 residues. The CDR3 region is CASSLSGSNQPQHF. CDR3 in DNA: TGTGCCAGCAGCCTCAGCGGTTCGAATCAGCCCCAGCATTTT.

For this clone: This sample also contains other DNA sequences that code for the same CDR3. The chain joins TRBV15 to TRBJ1-5; no clear D gene. The CDR3 sequence is 14 residues long. Trimming stripped 1 base from V and 4 bases from J, with 8 bases between. Per germline, CDR1 LNHNV and CDR2 YYDKDF (reference sequence). DNA for the CDR3: TGTGCCACCAGCAGAGGAGGTGGGAATCAGCCCCAGCATTTT. Encoded protein: CATSRGGGNQPQHF.

The V gene is TRBV18, the J gene TRBJ2-7; no reliable D call. This CDR3 comprises 15 residues. The V end was cut by 0 bases, the J end by 5 bases, with 14 bases between. CDR1 is KGHSH, CDR2 LQKENI, per germline. This CDR3 reads CASSPPTAGADEQYF. The CDR3 DNA sequence: TGTGCCAGCTCACCACCGACGGCAGGTGCTGACGAGCAGTACTTC.

The chain is built from TRBV19 and TRBJ1-5, with 7 bases that match TRBD1. Germline-derived CDR1 and CDR2 are LNHDA and SQIVND (reference sequence). The CDR3 totals 17 residues. V was clipped by 3 bases and J by 0 bases; unmatched bases: 8. CDR3 DNA sequence: TGTGCCAGTAGTATTTCGGACAGGATCTATAGCAATCAGCCCCAGCATTTT. Its translation: CASSISDRIYSNQPQHF. The whole variable domain, remainder taken from reference TRBV19 and TRBJ1-5, is DGGITQSPKYLFRKEGQNVTLSCEQNLNHDAMYWYRQDPGQGLRLIYYSQIVNDFQKGDIAEGYSVSREKKESFPLTVTSAQKNPTAFYLCASSISDRIYSNQPQHFGDGTRLSIL.

This chain joins TRBV5-1 and TRBJ1-1, with 11 bases aligning to TRBD1. The CDR3 runs 16 residues. V lost 5 bases to trimming and J lost 0 bases; unmatched junction nucleotides: 6. Germline V CDR1 and CDR2: SGHRS, YFSETQ. This CDR3 reads CASSRDRGKVNTEAFF. DNA of the CDR3: TGCGCCAGCAGTCGGGACAGGGGGAAGGTGAACACTGAAGCTTTCTTT.

V usage is TRBV25-1 and J usage is TRBJ2-3, with 9 bases aligning to TRBD2. The CDR3 contains 16 residues. Germline V CDR1 and CDR2: MGHDK, SYGVNS. The junction had 11 bases not matched to a gene; V was cut back by 6 bases and J by 4 bases. CDR3 protein: CASSPSTSGEADTQYF. CDR3 nucleotides: TGTGCCAGCAGCCCATCGACTAGCGGTGAGGCAGATACGCAGTATTTT.

The chain is built from TRBV2 and TRBJ2-1; 10 bases are a match to TRBD1. After removal of 5 bases from V and 3 bases from J, the junction contained 10 bases not matched to a gene. This CDR3 contains 17 residues. CDR1 and CDR2 (germline): SNHLY, FYNNEI. This chain's CDR3 is CASSQLSGTGVYNEQFF. The CDR3, as DNA: TGTGCCAGCAGTCAACTCTCCGGGACAGGGGTCTACAATGAGCAGTTCTTC.

The gene calls are TRBV29-1 and TRBJ1-1; maybe TRBD1 (5 bases). V lost 5 bases and J lost 3, with 13 bases in between. The CDR3 has 13 residues. Germline V gene data show CDR1 as SQVTM and CDR2 as ANQGSEA. The CDR3 loop reads CSVIKGKDTEAFF. In DNA, the CDR3 is TGCAGCGTTATAAAGGGGAAGGACACTGAAGCTTTCTTT. The variable domain in full, with the rest retrieved from reference TRBV29-1 and TRBJ1-1, is SAVISQKPSRDICQRGTSLTIQCQVDSQVTMMFWYRQQPGQSLTLIATANQGSEATYESGFVIDKFPISRPNLTFSTLTVSNMSPEDSSIYLCSVIKGKDTEAFFGQGTRLTVV.

The CDR3 loop is CASSLEPQGGQPQHF. Written as DNA, the CDR3 is TGTGCCAGCAGCTTAGAGCCCCAGGGGGGTCAGCCCCAGCATTTT. The gene calls are TRBV7-2 and TRBJ1-5; 7 nucleotides match TRBD1. Germline V CDR1 and CDR2: SGHTA, FQGNSA. The CDR3 has 15 residues. Trimming cost V 1 base and J 6 bases; bases outside gene matches: 6.

The genes are TRBV4-1 and TRBJ1-3; D is unclear. This CDR3 has 13 amino acids. V was pared by 6 bases and J by 5 bases, with 11 bases between. In germline, CDR1 is MGHRA, CDR2 YSYEKL. The CDR3 region is CASSQPDRNTIYF. In nucleotides, the CDR3 is TGCGCCAGCAGTCAACCTGACAGAAACACCATATATTTT.

The rearrangement joins TRBV4-3 to TRBJ1-4; TRBD1 matches 9 bases. This CDR3 is built from 14 residues. The junction had 5 bases not matched to a gene; V was cut back by 4 bases and J by 8 bases. Germline lookup yields CDR1 LGHNA and CDR2 YSLEER. CDR3 bases: TGCGCCAGCAGCCCCGACAGGGGGGTCGAAAAACTGTTTTTT. This translates into CASSPDRGVEKLFF.

The rearrangement uses TRBV4-3 and TRBJ1-1, with TRBD1 as a possible D gene (6 bases). Trimming took 4 bases from V and 3 from J, leaving 15 bases between them. CDR1 and CDR2 from the germline V gene are LGHNA and YSLEER. The CDR3 length is 15 residues. CDR3 in DNA: TGCGCCAGCAGCCCAAACAGGGAGTTCGACACTGAAGCTTTCTTT. It specifies CASSPNREFDTEAFF.

This rearrangement joins TRBV7-8 to TRBJ2-6; D gene unclear. The CDR3 runs 18 residues. Germline loops: CDR1 SGHVS, CDR2 FQNEAQ. V dropped 1 base and J dropped 0 bases, with 13 bases sitting between them. As DNA, the CDR3 is TGTGCCAGCAGCTTAGATTTGGTCAGATACTCTGGGGCCAACGTCCTGACTTTC. It encodes CASSLDLVRYSGANVLTF.

This clone was found once. The chain uses TRBV2 and TRBJ2-1, with D tentatively TRBD1 (6 bases). Germline V CDR1 and CDR2: SNHLY, FYNNEI. The length of the CDR3 is 17 residues. Trimming pared 2 bases from V and 1 base from J, leaving 15 bases between. The CDR3 nucleotides read TGTGCCAGCAGTGAAACAGGGCGAAGAGGGTCCTACAATGAGCAGTTCTTC. As protein: CASSETGRRGSYNEQFF. Full variable domain (rest looked up from reference TRBV2 and TRBJ2-1): EPEVTQTPSHQVTQMGQEVILRCVPISNHLYFYWYRQILGQKVEFLVSFYNNEISEKSEIFDDQFSVERPDGSNFTLKIRSTKLEDSAMYFCASSETGRRGSYNEQFFGPGTRLTVL.

The V call is TRBV19, the J call TRBJ1-1, with TRBD1 matching 9 bases. The junction had 8 bases not matched to a gene; V was cut back by 5 bases and J by 4 bases. Germline V gene sequence: CDR1 LNHDA, CDR2 SQIVND (reference sequence). The CDR3 totals 15 residues. The CDR3 sequence is CASSAGTGSVTEAFF. The DNA of the CDR3 is TGTGCCAGTAGTGCAGGGACAGGGTCGGTCACTGAAGCTTTCTTT.

V and J are TRBV19 and TRBJ1-1; D is perhaps TRBD1 (6 bases). The CDR3 has 13 residues. Looked up from germline, CDR1 is LNHDA and CDR2 is SQIVND (reference sequence). With 5 bases removed from V and 5 bases from J, the gap between germline ends came to 12 bases. The CDR3 DNA sequence: TGTGCCAGTAGTCCAGGGACACTGACTGAAGCTTTCTTT. This gives the protein CASSPGTLTEAFF.

The chain combines TRBV5-8 with TRBJ1-2; TRBD1 aligns across 8 bases. CDR1 SGHTS and CDR2 YDEGEE come from the germline V gene. This CDR3 has 14 amino acids. J lost 4 bases, V lost 5 bases, and 7 bases had no gene match. Written as DNA, the CDR3 is TGTGCCAGCAGTTCCGGACAGGGCCCCTATGGCTACACCTTC. This gives the protein CASSSGQGPYGYTF.

This clone has just one count. V gene TRBV7-9 combines with J gene TRBJ1-3; D is uncertain. Trimming removed 5 bases from V and 0 bases from J, with 14 bases in between. The V gene's germline CDR1 is SEHNR and CDR2 FQNEAQ (reference sequence). This CDR3 comprises 16 residues. The CDR3 DNA is TGTGCCAGCAGCCTGTCGGGAAGAAACTCTGGAAACACCATATATTTT. It yields the protein CASSLSGRNSGNTIYF.

V gene TRBV11-2 combines with J gene TRBJ1-1; a possible D gene is TRBD1 (6 bases). Germline V gene sequence: CDR1 SGHAT, CDR2 FQNNGV. V was clipped by 1 base and J by 0 bases, with 18 bases between them. CDR3 length: 18 residues. The CDR3: CASSLVAPQGNLNTEAFF. The CDR3 DNA sequence: TGTGCCAGCAGCTTAGTGGCCCCACAGGGAAATTTGAACACTGAAGCTTTCTTT.